This TCR beta chain was identified in a study of Graves' ophthalmopathy and Graves' hyperthyroidism. Study as a whole: No treatment had been given when peripheral blood was collected at initial diagnosis.

RNA transcripts provided the template for amplifying TCR beta CDR3 regions. HTBI primers were used in a first-round RT-PCR, which preceded a second-round multiplex PCR. TCRdb itself ran the multiplex PCR reads through MiXCR, one entry per CDR3 protein. The repertoire has roughly 380,000 distinct CDR3 sequences, over 15% of them found once; the top ten carry 5.5% to 8%. Symptoms, serum thyroxine and TRAb, thyroid ultrasound, and orbital computed tomography formed the diagnostic basis. Many counts were recorded for this clonotype. Its matching antigen is unknown. Whole-study results and caveats: Prediction of ophthalmopathy progression reached around 70% sensitivity and around 72% specificity.

V was pared by 2 bases and J by 5 bases, with 9 bases between. Germline V lookup: CDR1 MNHNS, CDR2 SASEGT. The CDR3 has 13 residues. The sequence was obtained from a woman aged 18-29 years with stable Graves' hyperthyroidism. V is TRBV6-1 and J is TRBJ1-1; D is perhaps TRBD1 (6 bases). The sample was peripheral blood. The CDR3 DNA reads as TGTGCCAGCAGTGAAAGCAGGGGTACTGAAGCTTTCTTT. Encoded protein: CASSESRGTEAFF.